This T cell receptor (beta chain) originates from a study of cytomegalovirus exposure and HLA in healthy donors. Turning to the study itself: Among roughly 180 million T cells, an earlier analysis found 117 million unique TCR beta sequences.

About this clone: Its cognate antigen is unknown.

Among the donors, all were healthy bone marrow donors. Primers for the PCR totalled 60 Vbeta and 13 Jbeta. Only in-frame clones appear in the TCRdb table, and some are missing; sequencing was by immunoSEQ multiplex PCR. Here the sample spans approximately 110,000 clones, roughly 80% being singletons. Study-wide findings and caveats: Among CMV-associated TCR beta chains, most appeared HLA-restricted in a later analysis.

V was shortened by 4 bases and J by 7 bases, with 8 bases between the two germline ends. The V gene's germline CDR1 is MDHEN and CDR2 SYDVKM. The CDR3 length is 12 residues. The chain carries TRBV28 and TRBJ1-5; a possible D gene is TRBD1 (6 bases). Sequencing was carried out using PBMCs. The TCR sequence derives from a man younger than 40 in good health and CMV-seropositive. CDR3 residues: CASSWGPQPQHF. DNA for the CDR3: TGTGCCAGCAGTTGGGGGCCCCAGCCCCAGCATTTT. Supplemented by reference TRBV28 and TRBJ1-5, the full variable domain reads DVKVTQSSRYLVKRTGEKVFLECVQDMDHENMFWYRQDPGLGLRLIYFSYDVKMKEKGDIPEGYSVSREKKERFSLILESASTNQTSMYLCASSWGPQPQHFGDGTRLSIL.